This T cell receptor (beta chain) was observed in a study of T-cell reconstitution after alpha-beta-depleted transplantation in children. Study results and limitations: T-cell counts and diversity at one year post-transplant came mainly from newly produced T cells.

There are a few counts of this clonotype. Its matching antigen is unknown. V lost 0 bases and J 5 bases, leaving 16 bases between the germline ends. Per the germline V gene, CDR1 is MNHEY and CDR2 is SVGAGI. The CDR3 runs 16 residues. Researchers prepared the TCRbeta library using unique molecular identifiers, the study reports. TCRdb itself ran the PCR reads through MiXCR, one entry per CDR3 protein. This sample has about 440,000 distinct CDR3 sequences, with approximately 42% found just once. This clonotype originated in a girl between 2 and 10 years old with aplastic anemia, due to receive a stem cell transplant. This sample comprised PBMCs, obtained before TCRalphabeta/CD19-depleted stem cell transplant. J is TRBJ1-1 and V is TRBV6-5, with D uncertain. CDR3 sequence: CASSYSGSVLRTEAFF. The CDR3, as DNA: TGTGCCAGCAGTTACTCGGGCTCGGTGTTACGGACTGAAGCTTTCTTT.